The 21 T cell receptor beta chains given below trace back to one sample, sequenced in a study of blood T cell repertoires in COVID-19. Generated by immunoSEQ multiplex PCR, the TCRdb table keeps only in-frame clones and is missing some. The sample has about 51,000 clones, approximately 89% seen once. The sample was peripheral blood. The receptor set was obtained from a man over 45 with acute or convalescent COVID-19.

CDR3 region: CAWGGRGNSPLHF. The CDR3, as DNA: TGTGCCTGGGGGGGCAGGGGAAACTCACCCCTCCACTTT. The chain links TRBV30 to TRBJ1-6, with D perhaps matching TRBD1 (6 bases). Germline lookup yields CDR1 GTSNPN and CDR2 SVGIG (reference sequence). Trimming left V 5 bases short and J 10 bases short, with 15 bases between. The CDR3 runs to 13 residues. The complete variable domain, with remaining parts taken from reference TRBV30 and TRBJ1-6, reads SQTIHQWPATLVQPVGSPLSLECTVEGTSNPNLYWYRQAAGRGLQLLFYSVGIGQISSEVPQNLSASRPQDRQFILSSKKLLLSDSGFYLCAWGGRGNSPLHFGNGTRLTVT.

The table lists this clone with a few counts. This sequence joins TRBV12-5 and TRBJ2-7, with D possibly TRBD2 on 5 matching bases. Per the germline V gene, CDR1 is LGHNT and CDR2 is FRNRAP. The CDR3 is 13 amino acids. V was trimmed by 5 bases and J by 4 bases, leaving 12 bases between them. The CDR3 sequence is CASGPPGKYEQYF. CDR3 in DNA: TGTGCTAGTGGTCCTCCCGGGAAGTACGAGCAGTACTTC.

This clone was observed a single time. This chain links TRBV5-6 with TRBJ2-1, with a tentative D call TRBD2 (8 bases). The V gene's germline CDR1 is SGHDT and CDR2 YYEEEE. The CDR3 runs to 16 residues. V was trimmed by 4 bases and J by 4 bases, leaving 18 bases between them. The CDR3 sequence is CASSREGTALYNEQFF. CDR3 DNA sequence: TGTGCCAGCAGCCGGGAGGGGACAGCCCTTTACAATGAGCAGTTCTTC.

The chain uses TRBV28 and TRBJ2-7; 10 bases align to TRBD1. In germline, CDR1 is MDHEN, CDR2 SYDVKM. Trimming at V came to 6 bases and at J to 0 bases, leaving 5 bases not matched to a gene. This CDR3 contains 15 residues. The CDR3 DNA follows: TGTGCCAGCAGGCGGGACAGGGGATTCTCCTACGAGCAGTACTTC. It specifies CASRRDRGFSYEQYF.

This sequence joins TRBV7-6 and TRBJ2-4; 16 positions agree with TRBD2. Germline CDR1 is SGHVS and CDR2 is FNYEAQ. The ends lost 5 bases at V and 0 bases at J; junction bases unmatched: 4. The CDR3 spans 18 residues. CDR3 sequence (DNA): TGTGCCAGCAGCCCGGGACTAGCGGGGGGGAAAGCCAAAAACATTCAGTACTTC. Its translation is CASSPGLAGGKAKNIQYF.

The CDR3 sequence: CASSLFGTTTGELFF. The CDR3 DNA sequence: TGTGCCAGCAGCTTGTTCGGGACTACCACCGGGGAGCTGTTTTTT. This chain uses TRBV7-8 with TRBJ2-2, with 7 nucleotides matching TRBD2. V lost 3 bases to trimming and J lost 4 bases; unmatched junction nucleotides: 5. This CDR3 region has 15 residues. The germline gives CDR1 SGHVS, CDR2 FQNEAQ.

J is TRBJ1-2 and V is TRBV18; a weak D match, TRBD1 (5 bases). Germline values: CDR1 KGHSH, CDR2 LQKENI. CDR3 size: 14 residues. Trimming removed 5 bases from V and 5 bases from J, with 15 bases in between. CDR3 amino acids: CASSSGQESYGYTF. DNA of the CDR3: TGTGCCAGCTCATCCGGACAAGAGAGTTATGGCTACACCTTC.

This chain connects TRBV12-5 to TRBJ1-4, with D possibly matching TRBD1 (6 bases). The V gene's germline CDR1 is LGHNT and CDR2 FRNRAP. V lost 5 bases, J lost 7 bases, and 17 bases lay in between. This CDR3 is built from 15 residues. The CDR3 spells CASGTGQLNLEKLFF. The CDR3 region has the DNA TGTGCTAGTGGTACCGGACAGCTTAACCTTGAAAAACTGTTTTTT.

The genes are TRBV7-8 and TRBJ2-3; D possibly corresponds to TRBD2 (5 bases). The germline V gene encodes CDR1 SGHVS and CDR2 FQNEAQ. This CDR3 is built from 15 residues. V was trimmed by 2 bases and J by 0 bases, leaving 9 bases between them. This CDR3 is CASSLFEGSTDTQYF. As DNA, the CDR3 is TGTGCCAGCAGCTTATTCGAGGGAAGCACAGATACGCAGTATTTT.

V usage is TRBV5-4 and J usage is TRBJ2-6; D uncertain. Germline lookup yields CDR1 SGHNT and CDR2 YYREEE (reference sequence). This CDR3 contains 14 residues. V dropped 6 bases and J dropped 3 bases, with 10 bases sitting between them. The CDR3 region is CASTRSFGANVLTF. CDR3 coding DNA: TGTGCCAGCACCCGGAGTTTTGGGGCCAACGTCCTGACTTTC.

This clone was seen only a few times. The chain carries TRBV4-2 and TRBJ1-3; maybe TRBD1 (6 bases). CDR1 is LGHNA, CDR2 YNFKEQ, per germline. With 3 bases removed from V and 3 bases from J, the gap between germline ends came to 15 bases. This CDR3 is built from 16 residues. The CDR3 sequence is CASSQNHRESGNTIYF. CDR3 nucleotide sequence: TGTGCCAGCAGCCAGAACCACAGGGAAAGTGGAAACACCATATATTTT.

The chain has TRBV5-6 and TRBJ1-1, with D possibly being TRBD1 (6 bases). Per germline, CDR1 SGHDT and CDR2 YYEEEE. The CDR3 runs to 14 residues. The V gene lost 4 bases and the J gene lost 1 base, with 11 bases spanning the gap. The CDR3 sequence is CASSVRDKNTEAFF. The CDR3 coding sequence is TGTGCCAGCAGCGTCCGGGACAAGAACACTGAAGCTTTCTTT.

The chain links TRBV4-2 to TRBJ1-3; D is possibly TRBD1 (5 bases). The CDR3 is made up of 15 amino acids. Germline assignment: CDR1 LGHNA and CDR2 YNFKEQ. V lost 3 bases to trimming and J lost 0 bases, with 9 bases between them. The CDR3 nucleotides read TGTGCCAGCAGCCAGGAGGGGTCCTCTGGAAACACCATATATTTT. Residues: CASSQEGSSGNTIYF.

This clone was counted a few times. This chain uses TRBV6-4 with TRBJ2-1, with D possibly TRBD2 on 6 matching bases. The CDR3 length is 13 residues. Per germline, CDR1 MRHNA and CDR2 SNTAGT. V lost 9 bases, J lost 8 bases, and 17 bases lay in between. This chain's CDR3 is CASMGEVKDEQFF. Here the CDR3 DNA reads TGTGCCAGTATGGGGGAGGTTAAAGATGAGCAGTTCTTC.

The chain uses TRBV7-2 and TRBJ2-7; 7 nucleotides agree with TRBD1. Losses at the gene ends were 5 bases for V and 4 bases for J; bases not matched to a gene: 11. Germline V CDR1 and CDR2: SGHTA, FQGNSA. This CDR3 has 15 residues. The CDR3 reads CASSLGQEPPYEQYF. The CDR3 coding sequence is TGTGCCAGCAGCCTTGGACAGGAGCCGCCATACGAGCAGTACTTC.

The genes are TRBV18 and TRBJ2-2, with D possibly being TRBD2 (5 bases). The CDR3 extends over 15 amino acids. The germline gives CDR1 KGHSH, CDR2 LQKENI. Trimming left V 3 bases short and J 1 base short, with 9 bases between. CDR3 nucleotide sequence: TGTGCCAGCTCACCTGCCGGGAAGAACACCGGGGAGCTGTTTTTT. Amino acid sequence: CASSPAGKNTGELFF.

In this sample, this clone turned up once. This rearrangement joins TRBV7-2 to TRBJ1-2, with 7 bases identical to TRBD1. This CDR3 comprises 14 residues. The junction had 8 bases not matched to a gene; V was cut back by 6 bases and J by 4 bases. In germline, CDR1 is SGHTA, CDR2 FQGNSA. This CDR3 reads CASREGQTPYGYTF. CDR3 nucleotides: TGTGCCAGCAGGGAGGGACAGACCCCCTATGGCTACACCTTC.

V and J are TRBV3-1 (or the pseudogene TRBV3-2) and TRBJ2-2; 7 nucleotides agree with TRBD1. The CDR3 contains 17 residues. Per the germline V gene, CDR1 is LGHDT and CDR2 is YNNKEL (reference sequence). J was trimmed by 2 bases and V by 5 bases; bases with no gene match: 11. The CDR3 region is CASSSFSGTDNTGELFF. The CDR3 DNA reads as TGTGCCAGCAGCTCTTTTTCCGGGACAGATAACACCGGGGAGCTGTTTTTT.

V usage is TRBV30 and J usage is TRBJ1-2, with a tentative D call TRBD1 (5 bases). CDR1 and CDR2 from the germline V gene are GTSNPN and SVGIG (reference sequence). This CDR3 region has 14 residues. Trimming took off 8 bases at V and 2 bases at J, with 18 bases between the two ends. For the CDR3, the DNA is TGTGCCGGGACCGCCTTCAGGCTCAACTATGGCTACACCTTC. Translation gives CAGTAFRLNYGYTF. Complete variable domain (other parts from reference TRBV30 and TRBJ1-2): SQTIHQWPATLVQPVGSPLSLECTVEGTSNPNLYWYRQAAGRGLQLLFYSVGIGQISSEVPQNLSASRPQDRQFILSSKKLLLSDSGFYLCAGTAFRLNYGYTFGSGTRLTVV.

V gene TRBV5-1 combines with J gene TRBJ2-2; D may be TRBD2 (6 bases). This CDR3 region has 15 residues. Germline V CDR1 and CDR2: SGHRS, YFSETQ. Between the trimmed V and J ends, which lost 1 base and 3 bases, there was a span of 10 bases. CDR3 loop: CASSLRGSYTGELFF. The CDR3 DNA reads as TGCGCCAGCAGCTTGCGGGGGAGTTACACCGGGGAGCTGTTTTTT.

For this clone: Other DNA sequences within the sample encode an identical CDR3. The chain recombines TRBV5-1 with TRBJ1-1; 9 bases line up with TRBD1. V gave up 2 bases and J gave up 1 base; unmatched junction bases: 0. This CDR3 has 14 residues. Germline V gene data show CDR1 as SGHRS and CDR2 as YFSETQ. This chain's CDR3 is CASSLQGANTEAFF. In nucleotides, the CDR3 is TGCGCCAGCAGCTTACAGGGGGCGAACACTGAAGCTTTCTTT.